This is a list of T cell receptor beta chains from one sample in a study of metastatic and nonmetastatic thyroid tumors. MiXCR was used by TCRdb to re-call the PCR reads. This repertoire shows some 21,000 clones, 20% to 30% found once; its top ten account for approximately 21%. The sample taken for sequencing was blood. These TCRs come from a female donor with papillary thyroid cancer or a benign thyroid nodule (not recorded which). Some clones in this sample may be carry-over from other donors' samples. Each CDR3 is given with its conserved first and last residue. Each record gives: CDR3 protein, CDR3 DNA, V gene, clone size, J gene, D gene. A D gene is named only where the DNA matches it firmly. The size of a clone is reported for some rows only, either as once, few or many, or as a class for expanded clones.

CASTDGTGRIYF | TGTGCCAGCACGGACGGGACAGGGAGGATATATTTT | TRBV6-1 | many | TRBJ1-3 | TRBD1
CASSSRDRVGDTQYF | TGCGCCAGCAGCTCCCGGGACAGGGTAGGAGATACGCAGTATTTT | TRBV5-1 | many | TRBJ2-3 | TRBD1
CASSHLNRGTEAFF | TGTGCCAGCAGCCATTTAAACAGGGGCACTGAAGCTTTCTTT | TRBV3-1 | many | TRBJ1-1 | TRBD1
CASSLPQYEQYF | TGTGCCAGCAGTTTACCCCAATACGAGCAGTACTTC | TRBV28 | few | TRBJ2-7 | NA
CASSYGLAGGGTEQFF | TGTGCCAGCAGTTACGGGCTAGCGGGAGGGGGGACGGAGCAGTTCTTC | TRBV6-5 | NA | TRBJ2-1 | TRBD2
CASLRDRGQSGANVLTF | TGTGCCAGTCTCCGGGACAGGGGGCAATCTGGGGCCAACGTCCTGACTTTC | TRBV2 | many | TRBJ2-6 | TRBD1
CASRDSHRVRGYGYTF | TGCGCCAGCAGAGATAGTCACAGGGTGCGTGGCTATGGCTACACCTTC | TRBV5-1 | medium-sized | TRBJ1-2 | NA
CASSLRKKTSGGADNEQFF | TGTGCCAGCAGCTTAAGGAAAAAGACTAGCGGGGGGGCGGACAATGAGCAGTTCTTC | TRBV7-3 | many | TRBJ2-1 | TRBD2
CASSPPGREVSSYNEQFF | TGTGCCAGCAGTCCCCCGGGGCGGGAGGTCTCCAGTTACAATGAGCAGTTCTTC | TRBV28 | many | TRBJ2-1 | TRBD2
CASSIRTVDSNQPQHF | TGTGCCAGTAGTATTAGAACAGTCGATAGCAATCAGCCCCAGCATTTT | TRBV19 | medium-sized | TRBJ1-5 | NA
CASSQDPTGYNEQFF | TGCGCCAGCAGCCAAGATCCGACAGGGTACAATGAGCAGTTCTTC | TRBV4-3 | many | TRBJ2-1 | TRBD1
CSVSYTGTAGSGYTF | TGCAGCGTTTCATATACCGGGACAGCGGGGTCGGGCTACACCTTC | TRBV29-1 | few | TRBJ1-2 | TRBD1
CSAPRQRNNSPLHF | TGCAGTGCTCCCCGACAGAGAAATAATTCACCCCTCCACTTT | TRBV20-1 | medium-sized | TRBJ1-6 | NA
CASRGYREGNYGYTF | TGTGCCAGCAGGGGGTACAGGGAAGGGAACTATGGCTACACCTTC | TRBV3-1 | many | TRBJ1-2 | NA
CASSLAGASRTEAFF | TGTGCCAGCAGTTTGGCGGGGGCGTCGAGGACTGAAGCTTTCTTT | TRBV28 | many | TRBJ1-1 | NA
CASRTSGGPYEQYF | TGTGCCAGCAGGACCTCCGGGGGCCCCTACGAGCAGTACTTC | TRBV6-2/TRBV6-3 | many | TRBJ2-7 | NA
CAWSGQGARYGYTF | TGTGCCTGGAGCGGACAGGGGGCGCGTTATGGCTACACCTTC | TRBV30 | many | TRBJ1-2 | TRBD1
CSSSQASAYGYTF | TGTTCGAGCAGCCAAGCGTCGGCCTATGGCTACACCTTC | TRBV3-1 | NA | TRBJ1-2 | NA
CASSLTAGNTIYF | TGTGCCAGCAGTTTGACCGCGGGAAACACCATATATTTT | TRBV6-2/TRBV6-3 | few | TRBJ1-3 | NA
CASSPGASGPYEQYF | TGTGCCAGCAGCCCCGGGGCTAGCGGACCCTACGAGCAGTACTTC | TRBV13 | many | TRBJ2-7 | TRBD2
CASSEPWGGIYEQYF | TGTGCCAGCAGTGAGCCCTGGGGGGGAATCTACGAGCAGTACTTC | TRBV6-1 | few | TRBJ2-7 | TRBD2
CASSFSTATNTEAFF | TGTGCCAGCAGCTTTTCGACCGCGACGAACACTGAAGCTTTCTTT | TRBV5-5 | many | TRBJ1-1 | NA
CASSIAGGTYEQYF | TGTGCCAGTAGTATAGCGGGGGGAACCTACGAGCAGTACTTC | TRBV19 | medium-sized | TRBJ2-7 | TRBD2
CASSPGGGGNQETQYF | TGTGCCAGCAGCCCCGGGGGAGGGGGAAACCAAGAGACCCAGTACTTC | TRBV5-4 | NA | TRBJ2-5 | NA
CAWSSVAEAFF | TGTGCCTGGAGTTCCGTGGCTGAAGCTTTCTTT | TRBV30 | many | TRBJ1-1 | NA
CASRPTSGAPFEQYF | TGTGCGAGCAGACCCACTAGCGGTGCCCCCTTCGAGCAGTACTTC | TRBV2 | NA | TRBJ2-7 | TRBD2
CASSSTWADTQYF | TGTGCCAGTTCGTCCACCTGGGCAGATACGCAGTATTTT | TRBV19 | NA | TRBJ2-3 | NA
CASSLGQGGLPQHF | TGTGCCAGCAGCCTTGGACAGGGCGGTTTGCCCCAGCATTTT | TRBV12-3/TRBV12-4 | medium-sized | TRBJ1-5 | TRBD1
CASSYAGVRDTEAFF | TGTGCCAGCAGCTACGCGGGGGTAAGGGACACTGAAGCTTTCTTT | TRBV7-9 | many | TRBJ1-1 | NA
CASSQEKNTEAFF | TGCGCCAGCAGCCAAGAAAAGAACACTGAAGCTTTCTTT | TRBV4-3 | many | TRBJ1-1 | NA
CASSLARSGTGVLEETQYF | TGTGCCAGCAGCTTAGCGCGGAGCGGGACAGGGGTTCTAGAAGAGACCCAGTACTTC | TRBV11-1 | NA | TRBJ2-5 | TRBD1
CASSPVSSYNEQFF | TGCGCCAGCAGCCCGGTGAGCTCCTACAATGAGCAGTTCTTC | TRBV5-1 | many | TRBJ2-1 | NA
CASSTGVVSTDTQYF | TGCGCCAGCTCTACAGGGGTCGTGAGTACAGATACGCAGTATTTT | TRBV5-1 | few | TRBJ2-3 | TRBD1
CASSKRQGWYQPQHF | TGTGCCAGCAGTAAACGACAGGGTTGGTATCAGCCCCAGCATTTT | TRBV5-6 | NA | TRBJ1-5 | TRBD1
CASSWGLAGYEQYF | TGTGCCAGCAGCTGGGGACTAGCGGGATACGAGCAGTACTTC | TRBV11-2 | NA | TRBJ2-7 | TRBD2
CASSPEAATNEKLFF | TGTGCCAGCAGCCCCGAGGCAGCAACTAATGAAAAACTGTTTTTT | TRBV9 | medium-sized | TRBJ1-4 | NA
CATSAYGHEQFF | TGTGCCACCAGTGCCTATGGGCATGAGCAGTTCTTC | TRBV24-1 | few | TRBJ2-1 | NA
CASSESSGAPLEQYF | TGTGCCAGCAGTGAATCTTCAGGGGCTCCACTCGAGCAGTACTTC | TRBV25-1 | many | TRBJ2-7 | NA
CASSARVRENVQFF | TGTGCCAGCAGTGCTAGGGTCCGCGAGAATGTGCAGTTCTTC | TRBV6-1 | NA | TRBJ2-1 | NA